Presented here are 15 T cell receptor beta chains from one specimen sequenced in a study of blood T cell repertoires in COVID-19. Assay: immunoSEQ multiplex PCR; the TCRdb copy retains only in-frame clones and omits some. This table holds 400,000 to 550,000 clones, about 89% found once. Sequencing was performed on peripheral blood. All receptors derive from a woman between 25 and 40 years old with acute or convalescent COVID-19.

This chain joins TRBV28 and TRBJ2-4, with a tentative D call TRBD2 (5 bases). The CDR3 loop spans 14 amino acids. CDR1 is MDHEN, CDR2 SYDVKM, per germline. V lost 8 bases to trimming and J lost 2 bases, with 13 bases between them. CDR3 loop: CASGPGDPKNIQYF. CDR3 nucleotide sequence: TGTGCCAGCGGTCCCGGGGATCCCAAAAACATTCAGTACTTC.

The chain employs TRBV11-2 and TRBJ2-7; D remains ambiguous. There are 14 residues in the CDR3. Germline CDR1 is SGHAT and CDR2 is FQNNGV. The V and J ends lost 0 bases and 7 bases respectively, with 13 bases between them. The CDR3 is CASSLEPRVWEQYF. The CDR3, as DNA: TGTGCCAGCAGCTTAGAACCACGGGTTTGGGAGCAGTACTTC. Full variable domain (rest looked up from reference TRBV11-2 and TRBJ2-7): EAGVAQSPRYKIIEKRQSVAFWCNPISGHATLYWYQQILGQGPKLLIQFQNNGVVDDSQLPKDRFSAERLKGVDSTLKIQPAKLEDSAVYLCASSLEPRVWEQYFGPGTRLTVT.

The gene calls are TRBV2 and TRBJ2-3; 8 bases match TRBD1. The CDR3 sequence is 15 residues long. V lost 4 bases and J lost 5; bases outside the gene matches: 8. CDR1 SNHLY and CDR2 FYNNEI come from the germline V gene. The DNA for the CDR3 is TGTGCCAGCAGTGGATCGGACAGGGCTGGAGATACGCAGTATTTT. Translated, it gives CASSGSDRAGDTQYF.

This clone was seen a few times. The chain links TRBV5-8 to TRBJ2-1; 9 nucleotides match TRBD1. Germline values: CDR1 SGHTS, CDR2 YDEGEE. The trim removed 4 bases at V and 9 bases at J, leaving 8 bases unmatched. The CDR3 is 14 residues long. The CDR3: CASSRGLQGAEQFF. For the CDR3, the DNA is TGTGCCAGCAGCCGAGGGTTACAGGGGGCTGAGCAGTTCTTC.

The V gene is TRBV5-6, the J gene TRBJ2-3; D might be TRBD2 (6 bases). The CDR3 is 17 amino acids. The V and J ends lost 2 bases and 3 bases respectively, with 19 bases between them. Per the germline V gene, CDR1 is SGHDT and CDR2 is YYEEEE. The CDR3: CASSFSSDYPMTDTQYF. The CDR3 nucleotides read TGTGCCAGCAGCTTTTCTTCGGACTACCCGATGACAGATACGCAGTATTTT. Based on the CDR3 plus reference TRBV5-6 and TRBJ2-3, the full variable domain is DAGVTQSPTHLIKTRGQQVTLRCSPKSGHDTVSWYQQALGQGPQFIFQYYEEEERQRGNFPDRFSGHQFPNYSSELNVNALLLGDSALYLCASSFSSDYPMTDTQYFGPGTRLTVL.

The rearrangement uses TRBV18 and TRBJ2-1, with 8 positions matching TRBD2. The CDR3 sequence is 15 residues long. V was clipped by 3 bases and J by 9 bases; unmatched bases: 10. The germline gives CDR1 KGHSH, CDR2 LQKENI. The CDR3 bases are TGTGCCAGCTCACCGGTGGCGGGGGGCCGTGGTGAGCAGTTCTTC. Translated, it gives CASSPVAGGRGEQFF.

This chain uses TRBV28 with TRBJ1-4; D might be TRBD1 (5 bases). Trimming left V 4 bases short and J 8 bases short, with 11 bases between. The germline V gene has CDR1 MDHEN and CDR2 SYDVKM. CDR3 size: 13 residues. CDR3 nucleotides: TGTGCCAGCAGTTCCGGGGGACGGGAAAAACTGTTTTTT. Protein sequence: CASSSGGREKLFF.

This clone has a single count. The gene calls are TRBV3-1 (or the pseudogene TRBV3-2) and TRBJ1-6; the match to TRBD1 covers 9 bases. Germline CDR1 LGHDT, CDR2 YNNKEL (reference sequence). This CDR3 comprises 13 residues. V shed 8 bases and J 7 bases; nucleotides not matched to a gene: 3. The chain's CDR3 is CASRDRANSPLHF. The CDR3 DNA is TGTGCCAGCCGGGACAGGGCGAATTCACCCCTCCACTTT.

The chain joins TRBV30 to TRBJ1-2; 8 nucleotides line up with TRBD1. The V gene end was trimmed by 5 bases and the J gene end by 5 bases; junction bases not matched to a gene: 7. The CDR3 is 13 residues long. Germline loops: CDR1 GTSNPN, CDR2 SVGIG (reference sequence). The DNA of the CDR3 is TGTGCCTGGGGACAGGGTCGTTATTATGGCTACACCTTC. This gives the protein CAWGQGRYYGYTF.

The chain carries TRBV9 and TRBJ1-3, with D perhaps matching TRBD1 (6 bases). Germline assignment: CDR1 SGDLS and CDR2 YYNGEE. Trimming pared 0 bases from V and 4 bases from J, leaving 8 bases between. The CDR3 is made up of 14 amino acids. The CDR3: CASSVGGGGNTIYF. DNA of the CDR3: TGTGCCAGCAGCGTAGGAGGGGGAGGAAACACCATATATTTT.

The gene calls are TRBV6-5 and TRBJ1-2; no clear D. The V and J ends lost 8 bases and 0 bases respectively, with 10 bases between them. The CDR3 is made up of 13 amino acids. The germline gives CDR1 MNHEY, CDR2 SVGAGI. CDR3 in DNA: TGTGCCAGCCTCGGAGTTGCTAACTATGGCTACACCTTC. It codes for CASLGVANYGYTF.

The genes are TRBV7-2 and TRBJ2-1, with D hard to call. V was clipped by 5 bases and J by 0 bases, with 11 bases between them. The CDR3 spans 15 residues. Germline V lookup: CDR1 SGHTA, CDR2 FQGNSA. CDR3 nucleotide sequence: TGTGCCAGCAGCAAGACACGTAGCTCCTACAATGAGCAGTTCTTC. This encodes CASSKTRSSYNEQFF.

The genes are TRBV6-5 and TRBJ1-1; a weak D match, TRBD1 (6 bases). The CDR3 is 12 residues long. The germline V gene has CDR1 MNHEY and CDR2 SVGAGI. V was shortened by 7 bases and J by 4 bases, with 10 bases between the two germline ends. This CDR3 is CASTRGGTEAFF. The CDR3 DNA reads TGTGCCAGCACTAGGGGGGGCACTGAAGCTTTCTTT.

This chain connects TRBV18 to TRBJ2-1, with 8 positions matching TRBD2. The CDR3 contains 18 residues. The germline CDR1 and CDR2 sequences are KGHSH and LQKENI. J lost 0 bases, V lost 3 bases, and 10 bases had no gene match. The CDR3 here is CASSPRGGRKSSYNEQFF. As DNA, the CDR3 is TGTGCCAGCTCACCCCGGGGGGGAAGAAAGAGCTCCTACAATGAGCAGTTCTTC. Together with reference TRBV18 and TRBJ2-1, the CDR3 gives the full variable domain: NAGVMQNPRHLVRRRGQEARLRCSPMKGHSHVYWYRQLPEEGLKFMVYLQKENIIDESGMPKERFSAEFPKEGPSILRIQQVVRGDSAAYFCASSPRGGRKSSYNEQFFGPGTRLTVL.

The V and J genes are TRBV12-3 or TRBV12-4 and TRBJ1-2; TRBD1 is a possible D gene (6 bases). The CDR3 extends over 12 amino acids. V was clipped by 5 bases and J by 7 bases, with 11 bases between them. CDR3 sequence: CASSPWDTGYTF. CDR3 sequence (DNA): TGTGCCAGCAGTCCCTGGGACACTGGCTACACCTTC.